A single sample gave rise to the 2 T cell receptor beta chains below, sequenced in a study of cytomegalovirus exposure and HLA in healthy donors. Use of 60 Vbeta and 13 Jbeta primers characterized the PCR. Repertoires were generated with immunoSEQ multiplex PCR, while TCRdb's copy carries only in-frame clones and drops some. The sample carries 100,000 to 150,000 clones, around 80% recorded once. What was sequenced was PBMCs. The receptors originated from a man aged 50 to 59 in good health and CMV-seronegative.

This chain uses TRBV7-2 with TRBJ1-5; perhaps TRBD1 as D (5 bases). Germline V CDR1 and CDR2: SGHTA, FQGNSA. V dropped 1 base and J dropped 4 bases, with 11 bases sitting between them. The CDR3 sequence is 15 residues long. CDR3 loop: CASSLGRGRNQPQHF. DNA for the CDR3: TGTGCCAGCAGCTTAGGGAGGGGCCGGAATCAGCCCCAGCATTTT.

This chain uses TRBV30 with TRBJ2-3; 11 bases are a match to TRBD2. CDR3 length: 15 amino acids. The junction had 6 bases not matched to a gene; V was cut back by 2 bases and J by 5 bases. The V gene's germline CDR1 is GTSNPN and CDR2 SVGIG (reference sequence). Here the CDR3 DNA reads TGTGCCTGGAGTTATATAGCGGGGGGGAGAGATACGCAGTATTTT. This translates into CAWSYIAGGRDTQYF.